Following are 10 T cell receptor beta chains from one sample sequenced in a study of blood T cell repertoires in COVID-19. Data came from immunoSEQ multiplex PCR; TCRdb stores just in-frame clones and leaves some out. The table lists 200,000 to 300,000 clones, about 89% of them singletons. The sequenced sample consisted of peripheral blood. Every receptor here comes from a man in his forties or fifties who had recovered from COVID-19.

The gene calls are TRBV7-2 and TRBJ1-1; D may be TRBD1 (6 bases). The CDR3 sequence is 15 residues long. Germline loops: CDR1 SGHTA, CDR2 FQGNSA. Between the trimmed V and J ends, which lost 5 bases and 3 bases, there was a span of 16 bases. The CDR3 nucleotides are TGTGCCAGCAGCCCAGGACAGATAAAACACACTGAAGCTTTCTTT. Residues: CASSPGQIKHTEAFF.

The V gene is TRBV7-6, the J gene TRBJ2-1; D possibly corresponds to TRBD2 (7 bases). The CDR3 totals 15 residues. Germline CDR1 SGHVS, CDR2 FNYEAQ. The germline V and J ends were trimmed by 5 bases and 5 bases, with 16 bases remaining between them. The CDR3 reads CASSPTSRGNNEQFF. In DNA, the CDR3 is TGTGCCAGCAGCCCGACTAGCAGGGGAAACAATGAGCAGTTCTTC.

The rearrangement joins TRBV20-1 to TRBJ2-1, with D possibly being TRBD1 (6 bases). CDR1 and CDR2 from the germline V gene are DFQATT and SNEGSKA (reference sequence). Deletions cut 3 bases from V and 13 bases from J, with 16 bases between. The CDR3 extends over 12 amino acids. The CDR3, as DNA: TGCAGTGCTAGTTTGAGCCAGGGGTACCAGTTCTTC. It encodes CSASLSQGYQFF.

The J gene is TRBJ1-5, the V gene TRBV7-2; TRBD1 might be the D (5 bases). CDR3 size: 15 residues. Germline V gene lookup returns CDR1 SGHTA and CDR2 FQGNSA. Trimming left V 2 bases short and J 5 bases short, with 13 bases between. CDR3 coding DNA: TGTGCCAGCAGCTTAAAGGTCAGGGATTATCAGCCCCAGCATTTT. It yields the protein CASSLKVRDYQPQHF.

The chain is built from TRBV18 and TRBJ2-7, with a tentative D call TRBD1 (6 bases). The CDR3 runs 15 residues. CDR1 is KGHSH and CDR2 is LQKENI in the germline V gene. Trimming shortened V by 1 base and J by 2 bases, and 12 bases separated the two germline ends. In nucleotides, the CDR3 is TGTGCCAGCTCACCACTGGGGACAAGAACCTACGAGCAGTACTTC. As protein: CASSPLGTRTYEQYF.

This clone came up a few times. The CDR3, as DNA: TGTGCCAGCAGCTCCAGGGGTCCAGCCGGGGAGCTGTTTTTT. Its translation: CASSSRGPAGELFF. The chain carries TRBV7-9 and TRBJ2-2, with a tentative D call TRBD1 (6 bases). V lost 4 bases and J lost 6, with 12 bases in between. The CDR3 spans 14 residues. Germline-derived CDR1 and CDR2 are SEHNR and FQNEAQ (reference sequence).

This sequence joins TRBV19 and TRBJ2-7; possible D gene TRBD2, 6 bases. CDR1 is LNHDA, CDR2 SQIVND, per germline (reference sequence). V lost 7 bases to trimming and J lost 6 bases, with 19 bases between them. CDR3 length equals 14 residues. CDR3 nucleotides: TGTGCCAGTACTCTTAGCGGTCCTGGAAGCGAGCAGTACTTC. Translating gives CASTLSGPGSEQYF.

This chain joins TRBV9 and TRBJ2-5, with 8 positions matching TRBD2. The germline V gene encodes CDR1 SGDLS and CDR2 YYNGEE. Trimming removed 6 bases from V and 5 bases from J; junction bases left unmatched: 12. This CDR3 has 15 amino acids. The CDR3 coding sequence is TGTGCCAGCAATCTGTACGGGAGGGCCATGGAGACCCAGTACTTC. It encodes CASNLYGRAMETQYF.

The chain links TRBV5-1 to TRBJ2-7, with D unresolved. Germline CDR1 SGHRS, CDR2 YFSETQ. V shed 7 bases and J shed 3 bases, with 14 bases lying between them. CDR3 length equals 13 residues. CDR3 loop: CASALRPGYEQYF. Written as DNA, the CDR3 is TGCGCCAGCGCTCTTCGCCCGGGCTACGAGCAGTACTTC.

This sequence joins TRBV19 and TRBJ2-5; D is unclear. This CDR3 contains 13 residues. Germline V gene lookup returns CDR1 LNHDA and CDR2 SQIVND (reference sequence). V was shortened by 6 bases and J by 7 bases, with 15 bases between the two germline ends. The CDR3 region is CASSIHTGGTQYF. DNA of the CDR3: TGTGCCAGTAGCATACATACGGGTGGGACCCAGTACTTC. Full variable domain (remainder filled in from reference TRBV19 and TRBJ2-5): DGGITQSPKYLFRKEGQNVTLSCEQNLNHDAMYWYRQDPGQGLRLIYYSQIVNDFQKGDIAEGYSVSREKKESFPLTVTSAQKNPTAFYLCASSIHTGGTQYFGPGTRLLVL.